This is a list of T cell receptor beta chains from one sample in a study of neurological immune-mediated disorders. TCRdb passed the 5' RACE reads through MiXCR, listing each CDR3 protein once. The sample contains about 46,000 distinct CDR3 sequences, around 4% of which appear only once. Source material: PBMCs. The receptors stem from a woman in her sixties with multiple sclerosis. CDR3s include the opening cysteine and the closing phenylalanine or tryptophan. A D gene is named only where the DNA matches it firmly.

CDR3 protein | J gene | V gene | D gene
CASSPWTDTQYF | TRBJ2-3 | TRBV7-8 | NA
CASSPLGGDYGYTF | TRBJ1-2 | TRBV7-2 | NA
CSASPRSSYNEQFF | TRBJ2-1 | TRBV20-1 | NA
CASSLDRLTEAFF | TRBJ1-1 | TRBV5-6 | NA
CASSLAGQGTEAFF | TRBJ1-1 | TRBV5-1 | TRBD1
CASSPDPRGGYTF | TRBJ1-2 | TRBV5-1 | NA
CASSPQVAATNEKLFF | TRBJ1-4 | TRBV3-1 | NA
CASSEPPSGADTQYF | TRBJ2-3 | TRBV10-2 | TRBD2
CSARPQETQYF | TRBJ2-5 | TRBV20-1 | NA
CASGRDRASYEQYF | TRBJ2-7 | TRBV7-2 | TRBD1
CASSLSFPLGYTF | TRBJ1-2 | TRBV5-1 | NA
CASSLGKSSNYGYTF | TRBJ1-2 | TRBV7-2 | NA
CASSPVEGLGGELFF | TRBJ2-2 | TRBV5-5 | NA
CASSQRLRGKNEQFF | TRBJ2-1 | TRBV4-3 | NA
CASSFRVQETQYF | TRBJ2-5 | TRBV7-2 | NA
CASSPGRRRDNYGYTF | TRBJ1-2 | TRBV4-1 | NA